This T cell receptor beta chain was captured by sequencing in a study of blood T cells in healthy people across ages. Whole-study context: Template switching picked up about one barcoded beta molecule for each two T cells. Overall study results and limits: Reliance upon unsorted PBMCs precluded definitive naive versus antigen-experienced comparison.

This clonotype came up a few times. Its antigen is currently unknown. The V and J ends lost 5 bases and 3 bases, in that order; junction bases with no gene match: 11. The CDR3 has 17 residues. Per the germline V gene, CDR1 is SGHRS and CDR2 is YFSETQ. Each of the donors had around 9 milliliters of peripheral blood drawn into EDTA-treated Vacutainer tubes. The second PCR ran roughly 7 to 12 cycles with a sample-barcoded 5' primer and J-beta primers. TCRdb re-analysed the 5' RACE reads in MiXCR, keeping a single row per CDR3 protein. Among about 1.1 million distinct CDR3 sequences listed, 35% to 40% were seen once.

The chain recombines TRBV5-1 with TRBJ1-2, with 12 positions matching TRBD1. This receptor was obtained from a man between 18 and 35 years old in good health. The specimen sequenced was blood. The DNA for the CDR3 is TGCGCCAGCAGGCTCCTTGGGACAGGGGGCGCAGACTATGGCTACACCTTC. Protein product: CASRLLGTGGADYGYTF.